This TCR beta chain appears in the sequencing data of a study of radiotherapy plus CTLA-4 blockade in lung cancer. This clone has only a few counts. The protocol was immunoSEQ multiplex PCR, while the TCRdb copy is restricted to in-frame clones and leaves out a portion. The top ten hold 23% of the sample, which has 42,000 or so clones, about four fifths seen once. The receptor was derived from a human donor with non-small cell lung cancer that progressed on radiotherapy plus ipilimumab. Specimen: peripheral blood, collected from a patient treated with radiotherapy plus ipilimumab.

The CDR3, as DNA: TGCGCCAGCAGCGGATTAGGACCTGGGACAGGGTTCTACGAGCAGTACTTC. As protein: CASSGLGPGTGFYEQYF. This chain joins TRBV5-1 and TRBJ2-7; 9 bases are a match to TRBD1. The junction had 14 bases not matched to a gene; V was cut back by 4 bases and J by 3 bases. CDR3 length: 17 residues. Germline-derived CDR1 and CDR2 are SGHRS and YFSETQ.